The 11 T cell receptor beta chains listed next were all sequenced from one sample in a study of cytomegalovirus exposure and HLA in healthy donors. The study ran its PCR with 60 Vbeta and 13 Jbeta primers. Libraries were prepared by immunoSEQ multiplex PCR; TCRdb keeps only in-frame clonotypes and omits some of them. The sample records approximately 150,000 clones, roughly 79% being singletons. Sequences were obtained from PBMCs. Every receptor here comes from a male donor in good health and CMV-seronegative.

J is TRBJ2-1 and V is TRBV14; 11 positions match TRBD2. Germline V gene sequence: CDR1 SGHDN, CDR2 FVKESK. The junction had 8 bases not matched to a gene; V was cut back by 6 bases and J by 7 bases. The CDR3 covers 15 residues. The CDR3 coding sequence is TGTGCCAGCAGATTAGCGGGAGGGCAGGGGAATGAGCAGTTCTTC. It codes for CASRLAGGQGNEQFF.

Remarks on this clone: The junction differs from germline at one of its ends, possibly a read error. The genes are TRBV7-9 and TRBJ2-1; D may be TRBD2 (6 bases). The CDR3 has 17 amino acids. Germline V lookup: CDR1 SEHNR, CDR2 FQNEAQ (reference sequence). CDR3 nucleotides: TGTTCCAGCAGCCTCCGGGGAGGCGGGATCATATACAATGAGCAGTTCTTC. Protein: CSSSLRGGGIIYNEQFF.

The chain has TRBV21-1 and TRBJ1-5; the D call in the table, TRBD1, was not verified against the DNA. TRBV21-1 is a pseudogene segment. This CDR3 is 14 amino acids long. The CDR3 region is CASSTDRQRQPQHF. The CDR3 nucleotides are TGTGCCAGCAGCACGGACAGGCAAAGGCAGCCCCAGCATTTT.

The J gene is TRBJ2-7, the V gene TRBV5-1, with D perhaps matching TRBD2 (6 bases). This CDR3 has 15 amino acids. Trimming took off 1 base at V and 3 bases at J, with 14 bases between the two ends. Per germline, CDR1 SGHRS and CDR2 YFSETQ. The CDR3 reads CASSLTRTGDYEQYF. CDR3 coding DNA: TGCGCCAGCAGCTTGACCCGGACGGGGGACTACGAGCAGTACTTC.

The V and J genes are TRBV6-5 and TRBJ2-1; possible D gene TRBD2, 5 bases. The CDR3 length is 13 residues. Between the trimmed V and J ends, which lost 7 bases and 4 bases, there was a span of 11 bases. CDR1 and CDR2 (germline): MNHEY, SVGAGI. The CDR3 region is CASTDFRYNEQFF. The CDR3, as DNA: TGTGCCAGCACGGACTTTAGATACAATGAGCAGTTCTTC.

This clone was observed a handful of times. CDR3 nucleotide sequence: TGCGCCAGCAGCTTGAACGGCAGGAAAGAAGAGACCCAGTACTTC. Protein sequence: CASSLNGRKEETQYF. The gene calls are TRBV5-1 and TRBJ2-5, with no clear D. The CDR3 has 15 amino acids. Germline CDR1 SGHRS, CDR2 YFSETQ. Trimming shortened V by 1 base and J by 3 bases, and 13 bases separated the two germline ends.

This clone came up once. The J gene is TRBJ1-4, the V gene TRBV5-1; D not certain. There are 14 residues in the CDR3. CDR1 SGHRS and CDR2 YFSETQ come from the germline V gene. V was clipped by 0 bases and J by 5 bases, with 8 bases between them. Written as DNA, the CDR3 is TGCGCCAGCAGCTTGGCAGGCCCAAATGAAAAACTGTTTTTT. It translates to CASSLAGPNEKLFF.

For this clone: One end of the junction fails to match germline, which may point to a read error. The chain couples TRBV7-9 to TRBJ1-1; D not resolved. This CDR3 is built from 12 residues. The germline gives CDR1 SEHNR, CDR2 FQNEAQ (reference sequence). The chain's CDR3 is CSSTVEGPEAFF. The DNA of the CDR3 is TGTTCCAGCACCGTAGAGGGCCCTGAAGCTTTCTTT.

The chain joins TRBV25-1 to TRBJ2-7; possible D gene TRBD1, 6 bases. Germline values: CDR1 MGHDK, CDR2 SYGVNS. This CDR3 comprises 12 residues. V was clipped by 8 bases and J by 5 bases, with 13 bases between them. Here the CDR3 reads CASQPQGDEQYF. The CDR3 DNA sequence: TGTGCCAGCCAGCCACAGGGAGACGAGCAGTACTTC.

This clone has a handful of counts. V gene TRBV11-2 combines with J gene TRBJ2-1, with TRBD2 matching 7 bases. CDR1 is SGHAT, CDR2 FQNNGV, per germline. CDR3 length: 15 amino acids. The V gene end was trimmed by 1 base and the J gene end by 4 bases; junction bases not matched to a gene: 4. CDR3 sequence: CASSLGLAVYNEQFF. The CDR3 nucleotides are TGTGCCAGCAGCTTAGGCCTAGCGGTTTACAATGAGCAGTTCTTC.

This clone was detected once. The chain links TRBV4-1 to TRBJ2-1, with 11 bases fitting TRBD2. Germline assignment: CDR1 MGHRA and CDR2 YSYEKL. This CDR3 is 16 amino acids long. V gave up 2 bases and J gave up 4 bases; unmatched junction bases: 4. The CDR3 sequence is CASSQTGLAGYNEQFF. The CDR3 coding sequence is TGCGCCAGCAGCCAAACTGGACTAGCGGGTTACAATGAGCAGTTCTTC.